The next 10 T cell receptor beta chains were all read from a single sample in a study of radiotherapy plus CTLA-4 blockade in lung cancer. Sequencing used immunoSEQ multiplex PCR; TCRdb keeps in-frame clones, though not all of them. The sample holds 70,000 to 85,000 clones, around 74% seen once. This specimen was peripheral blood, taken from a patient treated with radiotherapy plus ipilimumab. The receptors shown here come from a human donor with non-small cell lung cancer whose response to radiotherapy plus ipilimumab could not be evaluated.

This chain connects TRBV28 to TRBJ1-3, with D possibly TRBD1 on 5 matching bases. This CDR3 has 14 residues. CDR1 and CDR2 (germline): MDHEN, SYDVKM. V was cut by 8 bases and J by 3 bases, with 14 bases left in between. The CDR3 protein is CASASSGHGNTIYF. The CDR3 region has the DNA TGTGCCAGCGCCAGTTCAGGGCATGGAAACACCATATATTTT.

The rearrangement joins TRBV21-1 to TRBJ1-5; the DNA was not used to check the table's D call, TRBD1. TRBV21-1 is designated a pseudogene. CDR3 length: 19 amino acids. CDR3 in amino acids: CASSKGPGTGVGSNQPQHF. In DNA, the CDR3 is TGTGCCAGCAGCAAAGGGCCCGGGACAGGGGTGGGCAGCAATCAGCCCCAGCATTTT.

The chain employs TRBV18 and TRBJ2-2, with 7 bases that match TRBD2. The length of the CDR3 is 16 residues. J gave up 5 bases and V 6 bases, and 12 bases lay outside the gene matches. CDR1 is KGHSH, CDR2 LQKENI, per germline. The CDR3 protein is CASSPSAGVETGELFF. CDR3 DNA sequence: TGTGCCAGCTCCCCTTCGGCGGGAGTGGAGACCGGGGAGCTGTTTTTT.

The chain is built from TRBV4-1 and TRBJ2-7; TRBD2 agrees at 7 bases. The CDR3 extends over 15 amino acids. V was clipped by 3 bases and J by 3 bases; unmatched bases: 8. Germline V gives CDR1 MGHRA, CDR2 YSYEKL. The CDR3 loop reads CASSHPASGYYEQYF. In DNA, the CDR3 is TGCGCCAGCAGCCACCCCGCTAGCGGCTACTACGAGCAGTACTTC.

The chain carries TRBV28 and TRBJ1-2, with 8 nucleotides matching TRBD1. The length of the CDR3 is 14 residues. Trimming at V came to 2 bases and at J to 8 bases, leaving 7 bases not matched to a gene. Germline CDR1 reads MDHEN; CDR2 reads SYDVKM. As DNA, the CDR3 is TGTGCCAGCAGTTTAGGGCAGGGGGCGCGGGGCTACACCTTC. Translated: CASSLGQGARGYTF.

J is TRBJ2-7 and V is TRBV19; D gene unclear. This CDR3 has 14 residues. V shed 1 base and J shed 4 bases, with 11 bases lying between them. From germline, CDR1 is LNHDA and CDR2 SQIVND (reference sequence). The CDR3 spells CASSIAAVGYEQYF. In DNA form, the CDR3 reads TGTGCCAGTAGTATAGCGGCGGTTGGATACGAGCAGTACTTC. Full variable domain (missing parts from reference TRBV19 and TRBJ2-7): DGGITQSPKYLFRKEGQNVTLSCEQNLNHDAMYWYRQDPGQGLRLIYYSQIVNDFQKGDIAEGYSVSREKKESFPLTVTSAQKNPTAFYLCASSIAAVGYEQYFGPGTRLTVT.

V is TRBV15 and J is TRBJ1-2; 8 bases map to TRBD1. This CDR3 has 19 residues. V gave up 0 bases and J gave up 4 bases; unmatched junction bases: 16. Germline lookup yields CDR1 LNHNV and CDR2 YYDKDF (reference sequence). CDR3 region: CATSREEGAGGWRSYGYTF. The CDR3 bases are TGTGCCACCAGCAGAGAAGAGGGGGCAGGGGGCTGGCGGAGCTATGGCTACACCTTC.

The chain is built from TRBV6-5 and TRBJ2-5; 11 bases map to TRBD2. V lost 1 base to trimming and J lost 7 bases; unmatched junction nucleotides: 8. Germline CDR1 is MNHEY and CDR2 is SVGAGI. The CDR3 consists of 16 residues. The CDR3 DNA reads TGTGCCAGCAGTTACTGGACTAGCGGGCCTCGTCTGACCCAGTACTTC. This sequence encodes CASSYWTSGPRLTQYF.

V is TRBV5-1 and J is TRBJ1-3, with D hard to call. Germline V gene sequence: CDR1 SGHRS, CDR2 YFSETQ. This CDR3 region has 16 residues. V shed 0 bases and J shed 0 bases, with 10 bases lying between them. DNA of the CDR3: TGCGCCAGCAGCTTGGATGACACCAGCTCTGGAAACACCATATATTTT. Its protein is CASSLDDTSSGNTIYF. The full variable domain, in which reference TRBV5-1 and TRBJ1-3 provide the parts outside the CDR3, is KAGVTQTPRYLIKTRGQQVTLSCSPISGHRSVSWYQQTPGQGLQFLFEYFSETQRNKGNFPGRFSGRQFSNSRSEMNVSTLELGDSALYLCASSLDDTSSGNTIYFGEGSWLTVV.

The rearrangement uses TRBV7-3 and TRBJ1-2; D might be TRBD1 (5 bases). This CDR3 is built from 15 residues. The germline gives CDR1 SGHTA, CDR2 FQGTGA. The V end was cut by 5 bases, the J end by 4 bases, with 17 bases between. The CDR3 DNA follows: TGTGCCAGCAGCCCATCCAGGGTGAAGGGCTATGGCTACACCTTC. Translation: CASSPSRVKGYGYTF.